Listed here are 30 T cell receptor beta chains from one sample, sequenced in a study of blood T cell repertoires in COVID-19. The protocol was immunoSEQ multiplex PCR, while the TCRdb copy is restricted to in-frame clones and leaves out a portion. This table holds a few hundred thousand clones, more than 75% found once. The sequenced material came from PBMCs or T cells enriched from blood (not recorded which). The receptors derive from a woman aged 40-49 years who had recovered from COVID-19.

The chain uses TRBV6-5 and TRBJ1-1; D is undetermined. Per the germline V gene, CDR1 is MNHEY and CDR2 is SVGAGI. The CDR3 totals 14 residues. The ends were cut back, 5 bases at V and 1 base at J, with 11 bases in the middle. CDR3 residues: CASSPLRGNTEAFF. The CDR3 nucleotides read TGTGCCAGCAGTCCCCTACGCGGGAACACTGAAGCTTTCTTT.

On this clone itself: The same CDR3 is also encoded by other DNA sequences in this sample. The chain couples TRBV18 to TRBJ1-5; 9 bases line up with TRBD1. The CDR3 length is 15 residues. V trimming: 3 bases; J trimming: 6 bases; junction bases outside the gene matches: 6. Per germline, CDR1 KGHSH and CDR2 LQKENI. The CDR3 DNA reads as TGTGCCAGCTCACCCCCGGGACAGGGAGGTCAGCCCCAGCATTTT. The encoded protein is CASSPPGQGGQPQHF. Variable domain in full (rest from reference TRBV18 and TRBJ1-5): NAGVMQNPRHLVRRRGQEARLRCSPMKGHSHVYWYRQLPEEGLKFMVYLQKENIIDESGMPKERFSAEFPKEGPSILRIQQVVRGDSAAYFCASSPPGQGGQPQHFGDGTRLSIL.

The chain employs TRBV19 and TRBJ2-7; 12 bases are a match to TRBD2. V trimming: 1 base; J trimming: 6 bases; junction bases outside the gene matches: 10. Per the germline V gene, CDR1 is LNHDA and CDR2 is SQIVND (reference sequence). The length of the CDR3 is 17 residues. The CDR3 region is CASSIGRTSGIFGEQYF. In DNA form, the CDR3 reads TGTGCCAGTAGTATAGGAAGGACTAGCGGGATCTTCGGCGAGCAGTACTTC.

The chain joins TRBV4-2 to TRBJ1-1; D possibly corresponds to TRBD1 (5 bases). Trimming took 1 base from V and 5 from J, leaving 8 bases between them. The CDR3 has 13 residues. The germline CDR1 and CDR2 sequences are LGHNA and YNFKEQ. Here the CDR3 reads CASSQVKGTEAFF. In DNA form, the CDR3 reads TGTGCCAGCAGCCAAGTAAAGGGGACTGAAGCTTTCTTT.

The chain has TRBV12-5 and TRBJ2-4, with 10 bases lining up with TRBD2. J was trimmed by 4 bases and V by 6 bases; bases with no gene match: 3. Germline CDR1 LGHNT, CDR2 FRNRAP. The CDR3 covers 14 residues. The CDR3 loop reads CASGLTSGKNIQYF. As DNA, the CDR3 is TGTGCTAGTGGATTGACTAGCGGGAAAAACATTCAGTACTTC.

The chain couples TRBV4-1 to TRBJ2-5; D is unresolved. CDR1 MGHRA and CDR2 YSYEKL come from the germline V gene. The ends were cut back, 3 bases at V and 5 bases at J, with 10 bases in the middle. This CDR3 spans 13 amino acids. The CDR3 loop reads CASSQADWETQYF. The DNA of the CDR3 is TGCGCCAGCAGCCAGGCCGACTGGGAGACCCAGTACTTC.

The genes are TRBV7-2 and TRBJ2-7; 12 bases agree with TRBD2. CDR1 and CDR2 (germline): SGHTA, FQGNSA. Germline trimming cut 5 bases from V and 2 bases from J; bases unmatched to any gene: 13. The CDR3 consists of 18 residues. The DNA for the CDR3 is TGTGCCAGCAGCCCAGGGACTAGCGGGCGGGCAACTCCCTACGAGCAGTACTTC. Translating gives CASSPGTSGRATPYEQYF.

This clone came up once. The CDR3 DNA reads as TGTGCCAGCAGTGGGGACAGTCGCTATCAGCCCCAGCATTTT. Its translation: CASSGDSRYQPQHF. The chain carries TRBV28 and TRBJ1-5; 7 positions agree with TRBD1. Germline lookup yields CDR1 MDHEN and CDR2 SYDVKM. V shed 5 bases, J shed 5 bases, and the junction held 6 bases outside the gene matches. The CDR3 length is 14 residues. The full variable domain, its missing parts supplied by reference TRBV28 and TRBJ1-5, is DVKVTQSSRYLVKRTGEKVFLECVQDMDHENMFWYRQDPGLGLRLIYFSYDVKMKEKGDIPEGYSVSREKKERFSLILESASTNQTSMYLCASSGDSRYQPQHFGDGTRLSIL.

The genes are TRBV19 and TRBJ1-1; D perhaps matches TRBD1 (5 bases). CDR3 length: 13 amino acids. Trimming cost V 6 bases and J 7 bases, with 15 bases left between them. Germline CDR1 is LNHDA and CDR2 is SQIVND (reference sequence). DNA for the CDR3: TGTGCCAGTAGCCCCTCAGGGAAACGTGAAGCTTTCTTT. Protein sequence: CASSPSGKREAFF.

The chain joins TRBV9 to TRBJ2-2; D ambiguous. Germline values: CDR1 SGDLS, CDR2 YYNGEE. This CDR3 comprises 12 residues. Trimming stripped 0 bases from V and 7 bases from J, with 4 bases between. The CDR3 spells CASSVVYGELFF. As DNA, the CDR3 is TGTGCCAGCAGCGTAGTGTACGGGGAGCTGTTTTTT.

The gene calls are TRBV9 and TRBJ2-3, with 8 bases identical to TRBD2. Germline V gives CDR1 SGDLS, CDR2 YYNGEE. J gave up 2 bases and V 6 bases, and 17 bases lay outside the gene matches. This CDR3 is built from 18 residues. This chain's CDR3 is CASTPRREAGEPTDTQYF. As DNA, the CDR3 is TGTGCCAGCACCCCGAGGAGGGAAGCGGGAGAACCCACAGATACGCAGTATTTT.

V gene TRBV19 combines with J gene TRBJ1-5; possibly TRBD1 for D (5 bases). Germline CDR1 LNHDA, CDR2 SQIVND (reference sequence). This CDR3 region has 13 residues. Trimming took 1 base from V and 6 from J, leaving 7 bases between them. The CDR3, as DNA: TGTGCCAGTAGTATAGTAGGGGTTCAGCCCCAGCATTTT. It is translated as CASSIVGVQPQHF.

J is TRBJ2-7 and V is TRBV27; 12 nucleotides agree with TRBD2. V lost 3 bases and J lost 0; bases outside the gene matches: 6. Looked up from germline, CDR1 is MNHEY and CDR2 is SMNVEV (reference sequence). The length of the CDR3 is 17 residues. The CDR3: CASSFSPTSGSSYEQYF. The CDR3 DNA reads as TGTGCCAGCAGTTTCTCCCCGACTAGCGGGAGCTCCTACGAGCAGTACTTC.

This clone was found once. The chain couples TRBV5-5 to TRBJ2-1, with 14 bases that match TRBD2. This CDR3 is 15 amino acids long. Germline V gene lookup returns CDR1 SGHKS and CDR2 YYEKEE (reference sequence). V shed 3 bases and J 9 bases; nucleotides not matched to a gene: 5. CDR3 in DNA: TGTGCCAGCAGCTCGGGACTAGCGGGAGCAGGTGAGCAGTTCTTC. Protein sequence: CASSSGLAGAGEQFF. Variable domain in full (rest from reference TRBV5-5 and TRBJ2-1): DAGVTQSPTHLIKTRGQQVTLRCSPISGHKSVSWYQQVLGQGPQFIFQYYEKEERGRGNFPDRFSARQFPNYSSELNVNALLLGDSALYLCASSSGLAGAGEQFFGPGTRLTVL.

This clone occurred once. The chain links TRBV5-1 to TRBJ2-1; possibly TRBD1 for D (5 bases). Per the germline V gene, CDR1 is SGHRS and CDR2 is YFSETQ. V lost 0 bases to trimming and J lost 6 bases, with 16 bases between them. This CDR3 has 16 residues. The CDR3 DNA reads TGCGCCAGCAGCTTGGACGTGGGCCTGGGGCGCAATGAGCAGTTCTTC. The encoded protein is CASSLDVGLGRNEQFF.

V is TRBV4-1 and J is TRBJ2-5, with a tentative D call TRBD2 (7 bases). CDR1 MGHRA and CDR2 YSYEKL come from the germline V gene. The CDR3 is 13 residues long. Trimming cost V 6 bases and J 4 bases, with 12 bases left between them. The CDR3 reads CASSLRGGETQYF. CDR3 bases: TGCGCCAGCAGTCTGAGGGGGGGAGAGACCCAGTACTTC.

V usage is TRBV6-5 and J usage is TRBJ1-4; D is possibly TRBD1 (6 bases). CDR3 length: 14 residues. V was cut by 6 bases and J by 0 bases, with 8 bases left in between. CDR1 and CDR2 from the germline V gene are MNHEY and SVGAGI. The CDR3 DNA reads TGTGCCAGCAGCCGGGACACAACTAATGAAAAACTGTTTTTT. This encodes CASSRDTTNEKLFF.

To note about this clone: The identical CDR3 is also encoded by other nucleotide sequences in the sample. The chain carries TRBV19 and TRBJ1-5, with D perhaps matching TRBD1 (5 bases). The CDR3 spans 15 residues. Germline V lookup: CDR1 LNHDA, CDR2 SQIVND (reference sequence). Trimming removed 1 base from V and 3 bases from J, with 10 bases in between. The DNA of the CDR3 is TGTGCCAGTAGTATAGGGGGGGGACTCAATCAGCCCCAGCATTTT. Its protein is CASSIGGGLNQPQHF.

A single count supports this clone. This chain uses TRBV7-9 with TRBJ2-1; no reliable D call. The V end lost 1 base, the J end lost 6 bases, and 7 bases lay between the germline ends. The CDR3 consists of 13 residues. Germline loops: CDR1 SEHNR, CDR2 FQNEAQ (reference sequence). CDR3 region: CASSLDWSNEQFF. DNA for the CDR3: TGTGCCAGCAGCTTAGATTGGAGCAATGAGCAGTTCTTC.

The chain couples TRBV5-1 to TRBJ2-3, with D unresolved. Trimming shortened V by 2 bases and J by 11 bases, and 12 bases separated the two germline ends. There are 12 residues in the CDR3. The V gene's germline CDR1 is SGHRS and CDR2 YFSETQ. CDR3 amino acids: CASSFLTEQQYF. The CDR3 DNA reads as TGCGCCAGCAGCTTCCTCACAGAACAGCAGTATTTT.

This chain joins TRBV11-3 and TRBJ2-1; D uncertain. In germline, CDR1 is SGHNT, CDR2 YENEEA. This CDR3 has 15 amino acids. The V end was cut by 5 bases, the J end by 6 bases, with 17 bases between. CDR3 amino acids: CASSPRGPSGNEQFF. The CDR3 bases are TGTGCCAGCAGCCCCCGTGGTCCTTCGGGCAATGAGCAGTTCTTC.

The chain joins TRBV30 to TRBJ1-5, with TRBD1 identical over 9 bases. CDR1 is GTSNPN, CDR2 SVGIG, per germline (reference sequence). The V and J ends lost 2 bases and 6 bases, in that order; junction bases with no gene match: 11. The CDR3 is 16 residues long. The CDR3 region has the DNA TGTGCCTGGAGTACAGTTGGACAGGGGATAGGTCAGCCCCAGCATTTT. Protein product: CAWSTVGQGIGQPQHF.

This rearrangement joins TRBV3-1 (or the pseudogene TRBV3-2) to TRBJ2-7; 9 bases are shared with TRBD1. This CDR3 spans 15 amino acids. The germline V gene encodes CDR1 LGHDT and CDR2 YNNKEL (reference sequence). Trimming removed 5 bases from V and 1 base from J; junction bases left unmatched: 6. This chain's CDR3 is CASSTSGTGSYEQYF. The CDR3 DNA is TGTGCCAGCAGCACTTCAGGGACAGGGTCCTACGAGCAGTACTTC.

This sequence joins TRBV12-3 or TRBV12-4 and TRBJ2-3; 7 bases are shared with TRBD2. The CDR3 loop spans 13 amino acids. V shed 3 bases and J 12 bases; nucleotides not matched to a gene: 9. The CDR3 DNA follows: TGTGCCAGCAGTTTGGGGGGGTCGAGCCTCCAGTATTTT. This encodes CASSLGGSSLQYF.

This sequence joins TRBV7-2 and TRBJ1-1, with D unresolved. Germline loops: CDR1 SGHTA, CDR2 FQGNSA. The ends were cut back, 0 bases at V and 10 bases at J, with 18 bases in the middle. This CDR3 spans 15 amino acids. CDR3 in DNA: TGTGCCAGCAGCTTAGCCGTCGAGGTGCCCTCGGGAGCTTTCTTT. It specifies CASSLAVEVPSGAFF.

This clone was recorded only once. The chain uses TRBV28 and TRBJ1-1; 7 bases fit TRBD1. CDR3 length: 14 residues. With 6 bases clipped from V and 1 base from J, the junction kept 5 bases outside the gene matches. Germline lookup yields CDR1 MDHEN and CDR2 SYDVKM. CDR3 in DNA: TGTGCCAGCAGACAGGGGTCCCCGAACACTGAAGCTTTCTTT. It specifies CASRQGSPNTEAFF.

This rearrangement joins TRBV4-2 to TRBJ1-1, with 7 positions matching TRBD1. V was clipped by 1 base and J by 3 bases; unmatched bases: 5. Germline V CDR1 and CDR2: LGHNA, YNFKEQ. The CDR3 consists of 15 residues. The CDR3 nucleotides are TGTGCCAGCAGCCAAGGTTATCAGGGGGACACTGAAGCTTTCTTT. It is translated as CASSQGYQGDTEAFF.

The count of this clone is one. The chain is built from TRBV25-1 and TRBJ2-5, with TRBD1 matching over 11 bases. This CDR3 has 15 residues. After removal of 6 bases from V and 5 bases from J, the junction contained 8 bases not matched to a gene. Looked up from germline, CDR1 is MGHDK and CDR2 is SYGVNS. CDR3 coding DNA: TGTGCCAGCAGACCGGAGGACAGGGGGCGGGAGACCCAGTACTTC. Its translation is CASRPEDRGRETQYF.

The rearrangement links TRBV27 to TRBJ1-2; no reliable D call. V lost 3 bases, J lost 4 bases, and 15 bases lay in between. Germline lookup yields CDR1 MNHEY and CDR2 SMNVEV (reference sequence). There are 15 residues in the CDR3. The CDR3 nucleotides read TGTGCCAGCAGTTTCGGTACGGGAAACTCCTATGGCTACACCTTC. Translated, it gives CASSFGTGNSYGYTF.

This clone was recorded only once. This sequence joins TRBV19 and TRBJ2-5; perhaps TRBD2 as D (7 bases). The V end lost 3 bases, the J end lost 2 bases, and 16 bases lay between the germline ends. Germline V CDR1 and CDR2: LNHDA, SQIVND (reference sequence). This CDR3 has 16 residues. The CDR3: CASSIRGGGIQETQYF. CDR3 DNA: TGTGCCAGTAGTATCCGCGGGGGCGGAATACAAGAGACCCAGTACTTC.